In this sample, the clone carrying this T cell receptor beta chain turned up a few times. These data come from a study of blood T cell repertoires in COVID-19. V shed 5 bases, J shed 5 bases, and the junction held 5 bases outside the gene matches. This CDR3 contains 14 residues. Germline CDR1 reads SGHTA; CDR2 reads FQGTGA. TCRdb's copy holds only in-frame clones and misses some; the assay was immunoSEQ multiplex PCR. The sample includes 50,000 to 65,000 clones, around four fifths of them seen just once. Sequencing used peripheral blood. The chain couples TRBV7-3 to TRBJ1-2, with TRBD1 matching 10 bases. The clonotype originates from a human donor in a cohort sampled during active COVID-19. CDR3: CASSPDRGRYGYTF. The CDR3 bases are TGTGCCAGCAGCCCCGACAGGGGGCGGTATGGCTACACCTTC. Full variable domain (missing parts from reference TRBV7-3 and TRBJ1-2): GAGVSQTPSNKVTEKGKYVELRCDPISGHTALYWYRQSLGQGPEFLIYFQGTGAADDSGLPNDRFFAVRPEGSVSTLKIQRTERGDSAVYLCASSPDRGRYGYTFGSGTRLTVV.